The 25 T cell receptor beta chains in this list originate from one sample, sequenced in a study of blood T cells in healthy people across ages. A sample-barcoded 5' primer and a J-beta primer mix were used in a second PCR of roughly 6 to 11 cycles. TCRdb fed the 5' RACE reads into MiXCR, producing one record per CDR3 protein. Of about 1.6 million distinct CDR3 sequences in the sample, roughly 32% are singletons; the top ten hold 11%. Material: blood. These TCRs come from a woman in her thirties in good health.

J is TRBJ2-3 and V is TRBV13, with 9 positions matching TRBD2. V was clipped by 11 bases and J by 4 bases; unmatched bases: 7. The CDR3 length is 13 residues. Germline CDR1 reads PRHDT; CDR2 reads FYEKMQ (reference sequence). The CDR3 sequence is CAGAKREADTQYF. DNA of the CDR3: TGTGCCGGCGCAAAGCGGGAGGCAGATACGCAGTATTTT.

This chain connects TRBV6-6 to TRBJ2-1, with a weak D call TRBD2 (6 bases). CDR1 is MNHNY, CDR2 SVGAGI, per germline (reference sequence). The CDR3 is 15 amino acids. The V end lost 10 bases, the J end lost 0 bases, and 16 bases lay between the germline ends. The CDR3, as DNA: TGTGCCACCACTGGCGGGACCACCTCCTACAATGAGCAGTTCTTC. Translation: CATTGGTTSYNEQFF.

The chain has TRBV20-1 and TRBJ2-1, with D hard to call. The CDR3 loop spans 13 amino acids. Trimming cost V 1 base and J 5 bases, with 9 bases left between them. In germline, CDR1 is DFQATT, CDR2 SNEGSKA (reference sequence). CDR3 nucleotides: TGCAGTGCTAGAGGTCCAGTCAACAATGAGCAGTTCTTC. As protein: CSARGPVNNEQFF.

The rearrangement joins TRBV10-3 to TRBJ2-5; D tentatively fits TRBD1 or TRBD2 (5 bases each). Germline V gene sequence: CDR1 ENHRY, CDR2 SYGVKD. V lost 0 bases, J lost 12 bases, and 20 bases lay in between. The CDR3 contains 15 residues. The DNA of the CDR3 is TGTGCCATCAGTGAGTCGGTGGGCCCTTCCCGGGGCAAGTACTTC. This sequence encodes CAISESVGPSRGKYF.

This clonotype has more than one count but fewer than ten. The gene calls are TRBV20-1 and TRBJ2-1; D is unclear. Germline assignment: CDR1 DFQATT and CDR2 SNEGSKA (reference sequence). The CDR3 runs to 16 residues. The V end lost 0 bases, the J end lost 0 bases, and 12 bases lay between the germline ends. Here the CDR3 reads CSAREIGGASYNEQFF. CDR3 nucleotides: TGCAGTGCTAGAGAAATCGGCGGAGCCTCCTACAATGAGCAGTTCTTC.

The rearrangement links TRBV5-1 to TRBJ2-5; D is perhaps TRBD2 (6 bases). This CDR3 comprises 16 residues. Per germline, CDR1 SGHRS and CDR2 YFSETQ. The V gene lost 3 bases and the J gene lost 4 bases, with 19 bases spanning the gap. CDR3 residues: CASSSRRSGGIETQYF. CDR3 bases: TGCGCCAGCAGCTCGCGACGGTCCGGGGGAATAGAGACCCAGTACTTC.

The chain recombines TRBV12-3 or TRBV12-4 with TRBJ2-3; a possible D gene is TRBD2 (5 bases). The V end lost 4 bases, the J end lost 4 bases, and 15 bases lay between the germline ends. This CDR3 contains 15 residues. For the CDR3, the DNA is TGTGCCAGCAGTTGGGCAGCAATTAGCGCAGATACGCAGTATTTT. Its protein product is CASSWAAISADTQYF.

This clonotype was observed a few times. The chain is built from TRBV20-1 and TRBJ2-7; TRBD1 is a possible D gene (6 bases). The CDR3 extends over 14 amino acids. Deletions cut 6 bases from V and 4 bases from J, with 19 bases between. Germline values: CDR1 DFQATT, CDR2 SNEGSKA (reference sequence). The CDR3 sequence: CSAPVVGQPYEQYF. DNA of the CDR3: TGCAGTGCCCCCGTAGTAGGACAGCCATACGAGCAGTACTTC.

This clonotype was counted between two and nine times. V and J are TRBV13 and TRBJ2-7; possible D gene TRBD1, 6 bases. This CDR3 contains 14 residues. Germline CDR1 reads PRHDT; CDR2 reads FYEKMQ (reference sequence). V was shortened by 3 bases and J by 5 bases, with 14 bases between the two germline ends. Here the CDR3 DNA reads TGTGCCAGCAGCTTGGCAGGGGAAAAAGACGAGCAGTACTTC. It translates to CASSLAGEKDEQYF. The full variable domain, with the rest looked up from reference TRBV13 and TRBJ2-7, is AAGVIQSPRHLIKEKRETATLKCYPIPRHDTVYWYQQGPGQDPQFLISFYEKMQSDKGSIPDRFSAQQFSDYHSELNMSSLELGDSALYFCASSLAGEKDEQYFGPGTRLTVT.

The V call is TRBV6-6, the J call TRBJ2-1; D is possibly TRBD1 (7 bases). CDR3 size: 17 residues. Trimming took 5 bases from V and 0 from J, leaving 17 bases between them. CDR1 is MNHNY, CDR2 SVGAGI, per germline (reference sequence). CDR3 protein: CASSRRGQSSSYNEQFF. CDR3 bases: TGTGCCAGCAGTAGGAGGGGACAGTCAAGCTCCTACAATGAGCAGTTCTTC.

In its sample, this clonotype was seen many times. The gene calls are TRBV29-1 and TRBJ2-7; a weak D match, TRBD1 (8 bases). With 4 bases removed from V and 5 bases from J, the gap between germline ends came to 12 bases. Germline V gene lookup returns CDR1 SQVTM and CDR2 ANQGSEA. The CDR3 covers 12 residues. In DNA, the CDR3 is TGCAGCGTTGCGGGGGGACAGGACGAGCAGTACTTC. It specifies CSVAGGQDEQYF.

CDR3 sequence (DNA): TGTGCCTCCTCACGTACAGCCCGAGGCGAGCAGTACTTC. Residues: CASSRTARGEQYF. This chain uses TRBV9 with TRBJ2-4; D call uncertain. The last part of the DNA fits TRBJ2-7 better; the J call may be wrong. This CDR3 has 13 amino acids. Per the germline V gene, CDR1 is SGDLS and CDR2 is YYNGEE.

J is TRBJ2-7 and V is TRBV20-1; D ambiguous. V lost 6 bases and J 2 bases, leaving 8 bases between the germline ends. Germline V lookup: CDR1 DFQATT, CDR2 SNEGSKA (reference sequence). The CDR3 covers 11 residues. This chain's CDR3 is CSALGTYEQYF. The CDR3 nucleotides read TGCAGTGCCCTGGGCACCTACGAGCAGTACTTC.

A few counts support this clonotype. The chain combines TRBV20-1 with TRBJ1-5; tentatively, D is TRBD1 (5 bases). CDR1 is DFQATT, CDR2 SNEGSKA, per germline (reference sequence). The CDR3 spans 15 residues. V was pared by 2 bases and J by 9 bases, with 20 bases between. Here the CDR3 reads CSARNTRVSNGPQHF. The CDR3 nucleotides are TGCAGTGCTAGAAACACCAGGGTCTCGAATGGGCCCCAGCATTTT.

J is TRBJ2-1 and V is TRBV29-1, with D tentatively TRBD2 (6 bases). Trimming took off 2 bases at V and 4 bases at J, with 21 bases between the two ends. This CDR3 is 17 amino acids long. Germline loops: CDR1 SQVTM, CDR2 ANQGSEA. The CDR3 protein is CSVEFGGNSHTYNEQFF. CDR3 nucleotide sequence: TGCAGCGTTGAATTTGGGGGGAACAGTCATACATACAATGAGCAGTTCTTC.

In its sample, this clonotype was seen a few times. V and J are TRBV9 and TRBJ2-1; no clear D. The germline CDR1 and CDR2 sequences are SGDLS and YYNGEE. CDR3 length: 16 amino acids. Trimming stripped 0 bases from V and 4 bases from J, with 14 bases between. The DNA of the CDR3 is TGTGCCAGCAGCGTAGATGAGGACGGGTGGTACAATGAGCAGTTCTTC. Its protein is CASSVDEDGWYNEQFF.

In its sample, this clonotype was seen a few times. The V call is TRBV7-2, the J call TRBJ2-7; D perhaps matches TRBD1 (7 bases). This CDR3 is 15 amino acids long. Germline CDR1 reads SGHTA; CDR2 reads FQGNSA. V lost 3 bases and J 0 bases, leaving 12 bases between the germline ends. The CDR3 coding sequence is TGTGCCAGCAGCTTCCAGGGGGGCCCCTCCTACGAGCAGTACTTC. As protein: CASSFQGGPSYEQYF.

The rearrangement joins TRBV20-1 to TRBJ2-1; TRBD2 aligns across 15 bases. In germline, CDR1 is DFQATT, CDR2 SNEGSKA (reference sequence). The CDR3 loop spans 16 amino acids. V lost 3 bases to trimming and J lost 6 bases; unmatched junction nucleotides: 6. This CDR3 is CSARGLAGGTRNEQFF. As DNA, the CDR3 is TGCAGTGCTAGGGGACTAGCGGGGGGCACGCGCAATGAGCAGTTCTTC.

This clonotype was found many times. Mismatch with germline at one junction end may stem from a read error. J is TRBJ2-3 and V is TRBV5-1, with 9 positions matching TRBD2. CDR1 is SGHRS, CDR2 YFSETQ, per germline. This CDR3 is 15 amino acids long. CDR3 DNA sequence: TGTGCCAGCAGTCGACTAGCGGCTAGCACAGATACGCAGTATTTT. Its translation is CASSRLAASTDTQYF.

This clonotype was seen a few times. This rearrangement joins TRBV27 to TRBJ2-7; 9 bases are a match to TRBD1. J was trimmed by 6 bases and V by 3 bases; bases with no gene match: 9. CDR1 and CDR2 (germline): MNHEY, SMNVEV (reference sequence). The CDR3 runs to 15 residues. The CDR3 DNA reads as TGTGCCAGCAGTTTTATTTTGGGACAGGGTTTCGAGCAGTACTTC. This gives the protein CASSFILGQGFEQYF.

The CDR3 DNA reads as TGTGCCAGCAGCCAAGTGGCGGGAGCGGAGGACGAGCAGTACTTC. It specifies CASSQVAGAEDEQYF. The rearrangement joins TRBV4-2 to TRBJ2-5; 7 nucleotides line up with TRBD2. The J call is uncertain, as TRBJ2-7 better fits the DNA end. The CDR3 length is 15 residues. Germline values: CDR1 LGHNA, CDR2 YNFKEQ.

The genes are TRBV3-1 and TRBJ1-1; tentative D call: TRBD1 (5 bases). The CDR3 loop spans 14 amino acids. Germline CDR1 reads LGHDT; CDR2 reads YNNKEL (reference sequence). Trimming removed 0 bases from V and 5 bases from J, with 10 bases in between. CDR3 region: CASSQDFPGTEAFF. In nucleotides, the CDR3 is TGTGCCAGCAGCCAAGATTTCCCAGGGACTGAAGCTTTCTTT.

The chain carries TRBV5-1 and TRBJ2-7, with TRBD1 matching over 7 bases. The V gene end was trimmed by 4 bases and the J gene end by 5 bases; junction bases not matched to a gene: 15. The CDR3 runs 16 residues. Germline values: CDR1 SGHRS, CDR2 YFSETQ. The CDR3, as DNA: TGCGCCAGCAGCGGAACCACAGGGGTCCCTTCGCACGAGCAGTACTTC. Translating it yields CASSGTTGVPSHEQYF. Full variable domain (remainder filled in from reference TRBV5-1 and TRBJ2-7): KAGVTQTPRYLIKTRGQQVTLSCSPISGHRSVSWYQQTPGQGLQFLFEYFSETQRNKGNFPGRFSGRQFSNSRSEMNVSTLELGDSALYLCASSGTTGVPSHEQYFGPGTRLTVT.

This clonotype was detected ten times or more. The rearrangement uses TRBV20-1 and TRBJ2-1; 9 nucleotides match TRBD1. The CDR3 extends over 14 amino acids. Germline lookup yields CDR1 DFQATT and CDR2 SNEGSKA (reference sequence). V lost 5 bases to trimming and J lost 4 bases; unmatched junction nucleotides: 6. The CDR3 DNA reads TGCAGTGCTGTTGGTGACAGGGGGTACAATGAGCAGTTCTTC. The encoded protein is CSAVGDRGYNEQFF.

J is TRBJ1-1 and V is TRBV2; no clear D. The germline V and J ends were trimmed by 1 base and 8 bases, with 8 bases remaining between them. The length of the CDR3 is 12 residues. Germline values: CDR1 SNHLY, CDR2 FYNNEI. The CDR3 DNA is TGTGCCAGCAGTGAAGAGCCAGACGAAGCTTTCTTT. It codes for CASSEEPDEAFF.